One sample yielded the 21 T cell receptor beta chains listed below, sequenced in a study of T cell repertoires in cytomegalovirus infection. TCRdb re-analysed the reads in MiXCR, keeping a single row per CDR3 protein. The sample has fewer than 1,000,000 distinct CDR3 sequences; 31% are singletons. These receptors have no identified antigens. The sample in question was cultured CD8+ T cells from PBMCs, obtained from culture after CMV antigen stimulation. The source of these receptors is a human donor in good health (CMV status not recorded). Some clones in this sample may be carry-over from other donors' samples.

The rearrangement joins TRBV7-9 to TRBJ2-7; maybe TRBD2 (6 bases). CDR1 is SEHNR, CDR2 FQNEAQ, per germline (reference sequence). The CDR3 spans 18 residues. Trimming took off 3 bases at V and 0 bases at J, with 21 bases between the two ends. The CDR3 is CASSLFPSTRESSYEQYF. The CDR3 DNA follows: TGTGCCAGCAGCTTGTTCCCCTCCACCCGGGAGAGCTCCTACGAGCAGTACTTC. Complete variable domain (other parts from reference TRBV7-9 and TRBJ2-7): DTGVSQNPRHKITKRGQNVTFRCDPISEHNRLYWYRQTLGQGPEFLTYFQNEAQLEKSRLLSDRFSAERPKGSFSTLEIQRTEQGDSAMYLCASSLFPSTRESSYEQYFGPGTRLTVT.

The chain combines TRBV6-5 with TRBJ1-1; tentatively, D is TRBD1 (5 bases). From germline, CDR1 is MNHEY and CDR2 SVGAGI. The CDR3 runs 16 residues. V lost 0 bases and J lost 1, with 12 bases in between. CDR3 coding DNA: TGTGCCAGCAGTTACTCCCCAGGGTTTGGGAACACTGAAGCTTTCTTT. Protein: CASSYSPGFGNTEAFF.

The chain recombines TRBV7-9 with TRBJ2-7, with 8 bases fitting TRBD1. This CDR3 has 12 residues. V trimming: 7 bases; J trimming: 6 bases; junction bases outside the gene matches: 5. Per the germline V gene, CDR1 is SEHNR and CDR2 is FQNEAQ (reference sequence). CDR3 nucleotides: TGTGCCAGCACCCAGACAGGGGCCGAGCAGTACTTC. The encoded protein is CASTQTGAEQYF.

The chain couples TRBV5-5 to TRBJ2-3; D may be TRBD2 (7 bases). Trimming removed 6 bases at V and 5 bases at J, with 19 bases between. The CDR3 runs 15 residues. Per germline, CDR1 SGHKS and CDR2 YYEKEE (reference sequence). The CDR3 sequence is CASNPMGGAVDTQYF. Here the CDR3 DNA reads TGTGCCAGCAACCCTATGGGGGGGGCCGTAGATACGCAGTATTTT.

The chain joins TRBV7-4 to TRBJ1-1; TRBD1 matches 7 bases. Germline CDR1 is SGHVT and CDR2 is SQSDAQ. The CDR3 loop spans 15 amino acids. Germline trimming cut 5 bases from V and 5 bases from J; bases unmatched to any gene: 11. The CDR3 coding sequence is TGTGCCAGCAGCGGGGAGGAGGGGGCGAGGACTGAAGCTTTCTTT. Its protein product is CASSGEEGARTEAFF.

The chain recombines TRBV27 with TRBJ1-4, with D possibly matching TRBD1 (5 bases). Germline V gene sequence: CDR1 MNHEY, CDR2 SMNVEV (reference sequence). The V and J ends lost 0 bases and 4 bases respectively, with 12 bases between them. The CDR3 spans 16 residues. CDR3 sequence: CASSLSWGSVNEKLFF. The CDR3 bases are TGTGCCAGCAGTTTATCGTGGGGGAGTGTTAATGAAAAACTGTTTTTT.

V is TRBV7-6 and J is TRBJ1-5; D is perhaps TRBD1 (6 bases). The CDR3 length is 14 residues. The germline V and J ends were trimmed by 5 bases and 3 bases, with 11 bases remaining between them. The germline gives CDR1 SGHVS, CDR2 FNYEAQ. This CDR3 is CASSIGQHNQPQHF. CDR3 DNA sequence: TGTGCCAGCAGCATCGGACAGCACAATCAGCCCCAGCATTTT.

This clonotype appeared many times. This chain links TRBV7-9 with TRBJ1-1; D remains ambiguous. The CDR3 loop spans 11 amino acids. Trimming pared 6 bases from V and 2 bases from J, leaving 4 bases between. CDR1 SEHNR and CDR2 FQNEAQ come from the germline V gene (reference sequence). The CDR3 DNA is TGTGCCAGCAGATCTAACACTGAAGCTTTCTTT. Translating gives CASRSNTEAFF.

Ten or more counts support this clonotype. This rearrangement joins TRBV6-1 to TRBJ2-3; 12 bases agree with TRBD2. J gave up 3 bases and V 3 bases, and 4 bases lay outside the gene matches. The CDR3 is 16 residues long. Germline CDR1 and CDR2: MNHNS and SASEGT. The CDR3 nucleotides are TGTGCCAGCAGTGAGACTAGCGGGGGAGGAACAGATACGCAGTATTTT. This gives the protein CASSETSGGGTDTQYF.

This clonotype was found a few times. V and J are TRBV6-6 and TRBJ1-5, with 7 bases aligning to TRBD1. Losses at the gene ends were 6 bases for V and 5 bases for J; bases not matched to a gene: 4. Per germline, CDR1 MNHNY and CDR2 SVGAGI (reference sequence). The CDR3 consists of 13 residues. The CDR3 here is CASSSQGHQPQHF. Here the CDR3 DNA reads TGTGCCAGCAGCTCACAGGGGCATCAGCCCCAGCATTTT.

This clonotype was seen a handful of times. The chain has TRBV7-9 and TRBJ2-5; unclear D gene. The germline V and J ends were trimmed by 5 bases and 4 bases, with 2 bases remaining between them. The CDR3 loop spans 10 amino acids. The germline CDR1 and CDR2 sequences are SEHNR and FQNEAQ (reference sequence). The CDR3, as DNA: TGTGCCAGCAGCACAGAGACCCAGTACTTC. Translated, it gives CASSTETQYF.

With regard to this clonotype: The junction departs from germline at one end; a sequencing error may be responsible. The chain carries TRBV19 and TRBJ1-6; D remains ambiguous. The CDR3 contains 19 residues. Germline values: CDR1 LNHDA, CDR2 SQIVND (reference sequence). The CDR3 loop is CASSILAAKSGSYNSSLHF. DNA of the CDR3: TGTGCCAGTAGTATTCTCGCGGCCAAGTCGGGCTCCTATAATTCATCCCTCCACTTT.

The DNA of the CDR3 is TGTGCCAGCAGCTCCCAAAAGGACAGGGCCTTCCAAGAGACCCAGTACTTC. As protein: CASSSQKDRAFQETQYF. The chain recombines TRBV7-9 with TRBJ2-5, with 8 bases that match TRBD1. The CDR3 sequence is 17 residues long. Unmatched junction bases numbered 11, after V lost 4 bases and J lost 1 base. Germline CDR1 and CDR2: SEHNR and FQNEAQ (reference sequence).

This clonotype appeared many times. V gene TRBV7-8 combines with J gene TRBJ2-5, with a tentative D call TRBD2 (5 bases). In germline, CDR1 is SGHVS, CDR2 FQNEAQ. This CDR3 contains 15 residues. V gave up 3 bases and J gave up 5 bases, with 16 bases separating them. The CDR3 DNA is TGTGCCAGCAGCTTCCTCCCCGGGGTCGATGAGACCCAGTACTTC. It encodes CASSFLPGVDETQYF.

This clonotype was counted only a few times. The chain employs TRBV19 and TRBJ1-4, with D unclear. Per germline, CDR1 LNHDA and CDR2 SQIVND (reference sequence). This CDR3 comprises 14 residues. The V and J ends lost 7 bases and 3 bases respectively, with 12 bases between them. CDR3 loop: CASTPSPANEKLFF. The DNA for the CDR3 is TGTGCCAGTACCCCTTCCCCAGCTAATGAAAAACTGTTTTTT. Full variable domain (rest looked up from reference TRBV19 and TRBJ1-4): DGGITQSPKYLFRKEGQNVTLSCEQNLNHDAMYWYRQDPGQGLRLIYYSQIVNDFQKGDIAEGYSVSREKKESFPLTVTSAQKNPTAFYLCASTPSPANEKLFFGSGTQLSVL.

This clonotype came up a few times. The CDR3 sequence is CASRDRLSTEAFF. The CDR3 coding sequence is TGTGCCAGCAGGGACAGGCTCAGCACTGAAGCTTTCTTT. The rearrangement joins TRBV2 to TRBJ1-1, with TRBD1 matching 7 bases. This CDR3 has 13 residues. Germline V gene sequence: CDR1 SNHLY, CDR2 FYNNEI. J gave up 4 bases and V 6 bases, and 5 bases lay outside the gene matches.

Only a few counts were recorded for this clonotype. This chain links TRBV5-5 with TRBJ2-7; possibly TRBD1 or TRBD2 for D (5 bases each). This CDR3 contains 14 residues. Germline values: CDR1 SGHKS, CDR2 YYEKEE (reference sequence). Trimming removed 4 bases at V and 3 bases at J, with 14 bases between. In DNA form, the CDR3 reads TGTGCCAGCAGCCCACGGGTGGGGGACTACGAGCAGTACGTC. This encodes CASSPRVGDYEQYV.

DNA for the CDR3: TGTGCCAGCAGTGAATACAGGAATAATTCACCCCTCCACTTT. This translates into CASSEYRNNSPLHF. The chain joins TRBV6-1 to TRBJ1-6, with D perhaps TRBD1 (5 bases). With 2 bases removed from V and 5 bases from J, the gap between germline ends came to 7 bases. The CDR3 runs 14 residues. CDR1 and CDR2 (germline): MNHNS, SASEGT.

The chain joins TRBV29-1 to TRBJ2-5; D is perhaps TRBD1 (6 bases). CDR1 is SQVTM, CDR2 ANQGSEA, per germline. V shed 2 bases and J shed 1 base, with 11 bases lying between them. The CDR3 loop spans 14 amino acids. The CDR3 loop is CSVENQDSQETQYF. The CDR3 DNA reads as TGCAGCGTTGAAAACCAGGACAGCCAAGAGACCCAGTACTTC.

V usage is TRBV24-1 and J usage is TRBJ2-1; D gene unclear. Germline V CDR1 and CDR2: KGHDR, SFDVKD. V lost 5 bases and J lost 4, with 8 bases in between. This CDR3 spans 13 amino acids. The CDR3 reads CATSGDGYNEQFF. The CDR3 region has the DNA TGTGCCACCAGTGGCGACGGTTACAATGAGCAGTTCTTC.

This clonotype was recorded at least ten times. The chain carries TRBV19 and TRBJ1-1; D is ambiguous. The V and J ends lost 5 bases and 2 bases respectively, with 12 bases between them. Germline V gene sequence: CDR1 LNHDA, CDR2 SQIVND (reference sequence). CDR3 size: 14 residues. The CDR3 region has the DNA TGTGCCAGTAGTTGGGGAGCAGAAAACACTGAAGCTTTCTTT. Translated, it gives CASSWGAENTEAFF.